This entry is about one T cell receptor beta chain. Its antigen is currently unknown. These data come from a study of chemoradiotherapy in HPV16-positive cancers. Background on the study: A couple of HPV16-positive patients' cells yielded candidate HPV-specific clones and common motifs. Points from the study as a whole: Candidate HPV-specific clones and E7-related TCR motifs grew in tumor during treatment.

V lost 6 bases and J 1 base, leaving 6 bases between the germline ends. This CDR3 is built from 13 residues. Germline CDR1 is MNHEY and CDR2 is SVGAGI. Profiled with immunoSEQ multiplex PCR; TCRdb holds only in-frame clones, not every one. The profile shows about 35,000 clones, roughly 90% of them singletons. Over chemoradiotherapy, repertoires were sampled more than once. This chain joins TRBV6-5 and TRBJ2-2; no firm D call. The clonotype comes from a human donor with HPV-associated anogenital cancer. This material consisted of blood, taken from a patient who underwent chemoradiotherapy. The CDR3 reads CASSNRNTGELFF. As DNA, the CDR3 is TGTGCCAGCAGCAACAGGAACACCGGGGAGCTGTTTTTT.